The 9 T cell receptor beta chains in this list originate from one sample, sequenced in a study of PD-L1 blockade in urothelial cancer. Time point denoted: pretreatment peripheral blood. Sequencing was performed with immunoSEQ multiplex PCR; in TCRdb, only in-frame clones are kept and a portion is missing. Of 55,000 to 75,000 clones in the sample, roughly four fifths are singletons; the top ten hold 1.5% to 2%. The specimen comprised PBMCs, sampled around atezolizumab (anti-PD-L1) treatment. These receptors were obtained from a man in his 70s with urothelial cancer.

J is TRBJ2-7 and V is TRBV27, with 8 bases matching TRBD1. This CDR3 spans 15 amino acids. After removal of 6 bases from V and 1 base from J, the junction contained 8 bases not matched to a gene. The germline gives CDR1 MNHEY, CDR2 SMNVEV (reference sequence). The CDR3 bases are TGTGCCAGCAGCCTCGGACAGGGATGGTCCTACGAGCAGTACTTC. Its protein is CASSLGQGWSYEQYF.

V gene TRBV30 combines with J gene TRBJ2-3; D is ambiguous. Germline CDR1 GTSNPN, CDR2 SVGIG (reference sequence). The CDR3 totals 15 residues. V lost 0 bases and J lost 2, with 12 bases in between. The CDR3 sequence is CAWSVLNRVTDTQYF. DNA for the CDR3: TGTGCCTGGAGTGTACTTAATCGGGTCACAGATACGCAGTATTTT.

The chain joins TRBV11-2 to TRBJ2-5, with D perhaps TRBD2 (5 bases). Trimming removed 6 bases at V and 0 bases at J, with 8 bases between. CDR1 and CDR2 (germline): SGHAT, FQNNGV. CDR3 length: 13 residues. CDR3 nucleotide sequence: TGTGCCAGCAGTCGAGGGTACCAAGAGACCCAGTACTTC. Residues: CASSRGYQETQYF.

This chain's CDR3 is CASSLASGGSPNEQYF. CDR3 sequence (DNA): TGCGCCAGCAGCTTGGCCTCCGGAGGGTCTCCTAACGAGCAGTACTTC. This chain connects TRBV5-1 to TRBJ2-7; perhaps TRBD2 as D (6 bases). V dropped 0 bases and J dropped 5 bases, with 18 bases sitting between them. Germline CDR1 reads SGHRS; CDR2 reads YFSETQ. This CDR3 is built from 16 residues.

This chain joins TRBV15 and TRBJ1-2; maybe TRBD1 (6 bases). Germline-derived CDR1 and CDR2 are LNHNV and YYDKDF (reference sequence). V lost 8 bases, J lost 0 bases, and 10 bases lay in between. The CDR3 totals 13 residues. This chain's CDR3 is CATRGATNYGYTF. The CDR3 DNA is TGTGCCACCCGGGGGGCAACTAACTATGGCTACACCTTC.

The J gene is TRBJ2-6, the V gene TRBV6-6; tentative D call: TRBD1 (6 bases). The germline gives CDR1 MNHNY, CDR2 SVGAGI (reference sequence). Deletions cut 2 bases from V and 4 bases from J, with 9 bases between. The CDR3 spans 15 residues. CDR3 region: CASSYDRPGANVLTF. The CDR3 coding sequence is TGTGCCAGCAGTTACGACAGGCCCGGGGCCAACGTCCTGACTTTC.

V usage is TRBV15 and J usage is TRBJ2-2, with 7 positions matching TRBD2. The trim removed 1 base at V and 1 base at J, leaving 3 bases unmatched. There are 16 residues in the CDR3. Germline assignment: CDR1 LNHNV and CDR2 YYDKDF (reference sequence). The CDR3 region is CATSRVPGGNTGELFF. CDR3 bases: TGTGCCACCAGCAGAGTTCCGGGAGGGAACACCGGGGAGCTGTTTTTT. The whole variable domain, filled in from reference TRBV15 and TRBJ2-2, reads DAMVIQNPRYQVTQFGKPVTLSCSQTLNHNVMYWYQQKSSQAPKLLFHYYDKDFNNEADTPDNFQSRRPNTSFCFLDIRSPGLGDTAMYLCATSRVPGGNTGELFFGEGSRLTVL.

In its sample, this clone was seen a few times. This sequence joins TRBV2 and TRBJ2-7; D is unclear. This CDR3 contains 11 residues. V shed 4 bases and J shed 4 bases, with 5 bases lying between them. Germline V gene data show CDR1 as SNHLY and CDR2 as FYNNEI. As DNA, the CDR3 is TGTGCCAGCAGTGGTGAGTACGAGCAGTACTTC. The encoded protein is CASSGEYEQYF.

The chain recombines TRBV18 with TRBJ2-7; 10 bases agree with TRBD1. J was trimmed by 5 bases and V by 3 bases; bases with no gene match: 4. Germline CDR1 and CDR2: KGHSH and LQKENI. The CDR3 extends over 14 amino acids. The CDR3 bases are TGTGCCAGCTCACCGGGGACAGGGGAAGACGAGCAGTACTTC. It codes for CASSPGTGEDEQYF.